This TCR beta chain was recorded in a study of beta chain features in type 1 diabetes. Study-level background: Patients shared similar age, gender and cell yields with healthy donors.

Expressed TCRB transcripts got sequenced, as all isolated RNA was reverse transcribed. Sequenced by immunoSEQ multiplex PCR; TCRdb stores in-frame clones only, minus some. The sample shows approximately 250,000 clones, around 9.6% of them seen only once. This clone has a count of ten or more. In total, each donor contributed a single heparinised blood draw that averaged around 100 mL. Naive, central memory, regulatory and stem cell-like memory cells within the CD4+ compartment were sorted using CD45RO/CCR7/CD25/CD127/CD95/CD27. Germline V gene lookup returns CDR1 SEHNR and CDR2 FQNEAQ (reference sequence). This CDR3 has 12 amino acids. Between the trimmed V and J ends, which lost 6 bases and 5 bases, there was a span of 10 bases.

Sequencing input: naive CD4+ T cells from blood. This TCR was sampled from a young woman in good health. This chain joins TRBV7-9 and TRBJ2-5, with D uncertain. CDR3 DNA: TGTGCCAGCAGGCCAGGAACCGAGACCCAGTACTTC. This translates into CASRPGTETQYF.